This T cell receptor beta chain was sequenced during a study of T cell responses to AZD1222 COVID-19 vaccine. Some clones are missing from TCRdb's copy, which holds only in-frame ones; the method was immunoSEQ multiplex PCR. Of 95,000 to 150,000 clones listed, approximately 89% are singletons. Of note for this clone: The target antigen is unknown.

The study, taken as a whole, reports: The donor group comprised mostly white British people and more females; the analysis possibly underestimated clonal diversity. Repertoires were obtained only post-peak T cell response. CD4 TCRs covered the whole spike, strongest at regions 160-218 and 743-854. Only a handful of individuals given AZD1222 were seropositive at baseline.

Trimming cost V 5 bases and J 0 bases, with 10 bases left between them. Germline V gene lookup returns CDR1 SNHLY and CDR2 FYNNEI. This CDR3 region has 14 residues. The receptor was derived from an adult who received the AZD1222 COVID-19 vaccine. The chain combines TRBV2 with TRBJ1-1; a weak D match, TRBD1 (5 bases). The sequencing used peripheral blood, collected 28 days after the second AZD1222 dose. CDR3 bases: TGTGCCAGCAGTATCCGGGGGGTGAACACTGAAGCTTTCTTT. Amino acid sequence: CASSIRGVNTEAFF.